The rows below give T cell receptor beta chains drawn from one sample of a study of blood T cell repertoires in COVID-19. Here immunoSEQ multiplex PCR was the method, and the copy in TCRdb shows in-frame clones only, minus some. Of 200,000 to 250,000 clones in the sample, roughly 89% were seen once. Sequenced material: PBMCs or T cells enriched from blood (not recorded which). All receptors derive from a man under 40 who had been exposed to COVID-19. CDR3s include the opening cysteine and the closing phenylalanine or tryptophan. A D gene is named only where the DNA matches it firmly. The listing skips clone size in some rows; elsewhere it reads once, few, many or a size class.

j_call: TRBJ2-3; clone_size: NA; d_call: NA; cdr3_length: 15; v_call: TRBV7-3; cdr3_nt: TGTGCCAGCAGCTTGGCCAGGTCTAGCACAGATACGCAGTATTTT; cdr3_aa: CASSLARSSTDTQYF
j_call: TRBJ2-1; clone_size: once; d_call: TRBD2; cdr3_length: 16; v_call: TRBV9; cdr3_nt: TGTGCCAGCAGCGCCCTACCGACTAGCCGTGGCAATGAGCAGTTCTTC; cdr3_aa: CASSALPTSRGNEQFF
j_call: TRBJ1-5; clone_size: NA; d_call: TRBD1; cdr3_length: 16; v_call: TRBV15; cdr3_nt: TGTGCCACCAGCACCTCCGACAGGGGAGGGGGTCAGCCCCAGCATTTT; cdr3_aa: CATSTSDRGGGQPQHF
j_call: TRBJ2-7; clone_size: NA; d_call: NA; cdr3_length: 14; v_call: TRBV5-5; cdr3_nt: TGTGCCAGCAGCTTCCGAAGAACAGGGAGCGAGCAGTACTTC; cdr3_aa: CASSFRRTGSEQYF
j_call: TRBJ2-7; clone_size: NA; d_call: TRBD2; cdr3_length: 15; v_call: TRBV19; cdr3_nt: TGTGCCAGTAGTATACTAGCGGGACCCTCCTACGAGCAGTACTTC; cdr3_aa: CASSILAGPSYEQYF
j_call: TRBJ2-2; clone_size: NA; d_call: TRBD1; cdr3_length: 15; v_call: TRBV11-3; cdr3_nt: TGTGCCAGCAGCTTTCAGGGGGCAGTAACCGGGGAGCTGTTTTTT; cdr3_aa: CASSFQGAVTGELFF
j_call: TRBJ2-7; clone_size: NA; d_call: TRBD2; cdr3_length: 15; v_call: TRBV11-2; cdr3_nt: TGTGCCAGCAGCTTATTTTTAGCGGGGGGCCTCGAGCAGTACTTC; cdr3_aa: CASSLFLAGGLEQYF
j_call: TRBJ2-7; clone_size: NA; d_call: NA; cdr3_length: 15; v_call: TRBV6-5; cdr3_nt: TGTGCCAGCAGTTACTCATCGGGGAGCTCCTACGAGCAGTACTTC; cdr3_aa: CASSYSSGSSYEQYF
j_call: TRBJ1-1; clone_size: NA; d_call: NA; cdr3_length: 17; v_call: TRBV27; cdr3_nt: TGTGCCAGCAGTTTATCGGCCGGGAGCATCATGAACACTGAAGCTTTCTTT; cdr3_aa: CASSLSAGSIMNTEAFF
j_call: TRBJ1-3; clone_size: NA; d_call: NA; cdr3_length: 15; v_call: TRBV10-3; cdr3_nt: TGTGCCATCACCGACAAGGGGAACTCTGGAAACACCATATATTTT; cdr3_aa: CAITDKGNSGNTIYF
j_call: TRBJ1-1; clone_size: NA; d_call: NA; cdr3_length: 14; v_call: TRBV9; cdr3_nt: TGTGCCAGCAGCGTAGTGGACTCGTCGCCCGAAGCTTTCTTT; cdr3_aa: CASSVVDSSPEAFF
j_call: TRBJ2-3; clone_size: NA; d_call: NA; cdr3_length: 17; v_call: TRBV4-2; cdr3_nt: TGTGCCAGCAGCCAATGGTTGACGGTCTCCCAGGGAGATACGCAGTATTTT; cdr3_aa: CASSQWLTVSQGDTQYF
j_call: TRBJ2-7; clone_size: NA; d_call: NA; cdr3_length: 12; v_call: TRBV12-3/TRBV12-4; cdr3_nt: TGTGCCAGCAGTTCACAGGGCTACGAGCAGTACTTC; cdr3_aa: CASSSQGYEQYF
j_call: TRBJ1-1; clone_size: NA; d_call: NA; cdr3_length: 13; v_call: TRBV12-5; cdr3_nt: TGTGCTAGTGGACTGGAGGTGAACACTGAAGCTTTCTTT; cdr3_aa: CASGLEVNTEAFF
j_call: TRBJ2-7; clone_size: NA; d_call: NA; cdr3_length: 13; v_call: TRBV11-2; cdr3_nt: TGTGCCAGCAGCTTGGGGGGAACCTACGAGCAGTACTTC; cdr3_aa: CASSLGGTYEQYF
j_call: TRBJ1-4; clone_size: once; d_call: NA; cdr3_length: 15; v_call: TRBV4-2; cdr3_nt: TGTGCCAGCAGCCCCCGGACGGGGGTGGGAGAAAAACTGTTTTTT; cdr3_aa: CASSPRTGVGEKLFF
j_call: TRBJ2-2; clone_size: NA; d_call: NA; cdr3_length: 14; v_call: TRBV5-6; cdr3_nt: TGTGCCAGCAGCTTTACATCTCACGCCGGGGAGCTGTTTTTT; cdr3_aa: CASSFTSHAGELFF
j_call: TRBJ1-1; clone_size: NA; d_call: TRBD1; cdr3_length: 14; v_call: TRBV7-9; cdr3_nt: TGTGCCAGCAGCCTTAGACAGGGAAACACTGAAGCTTTCTTT; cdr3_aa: CASSLRQGNTEAFF
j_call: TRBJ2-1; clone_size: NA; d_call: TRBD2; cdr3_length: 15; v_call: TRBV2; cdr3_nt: TGTGCCTGCACCTCGGGACTAGCGGGCCTCATGTGGCAGTTCTTC; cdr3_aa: CACTSGLAGLMWQFF
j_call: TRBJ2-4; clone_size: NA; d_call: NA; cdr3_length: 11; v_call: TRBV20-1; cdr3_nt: TGCAGTGCTCGTTTCGGGAACATTCAGTACTTC; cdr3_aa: CSARFGNIQYF
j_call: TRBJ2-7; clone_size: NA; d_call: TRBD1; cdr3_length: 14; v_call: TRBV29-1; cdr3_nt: TGCAGCGTTGAACCGGGACAGATCACGGGCGAGCAGTACTTC; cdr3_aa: CSVEPGQITGEQYF
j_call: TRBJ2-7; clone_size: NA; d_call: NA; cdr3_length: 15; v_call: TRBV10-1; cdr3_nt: TGCGCCAGCAGTGGGTACACGGGGGGCGTCGACGAGCAGTACTTC; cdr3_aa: CASSGYTGGVDEQYF
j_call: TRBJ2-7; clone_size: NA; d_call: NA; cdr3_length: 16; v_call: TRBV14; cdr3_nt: TGTGCCAGCAGCCAAGGAATTGGGGGGGCAACCTACGAGCAGTACTTC; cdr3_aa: CASSQGIGGATYEQYF
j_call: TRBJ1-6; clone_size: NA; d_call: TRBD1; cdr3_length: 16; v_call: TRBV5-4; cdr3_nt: TGTGCCAGCAGCTCGCCGGGACAGGGGGCGAGGTCACCCCTCCACTTT; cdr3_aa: CASSSPGQGARSPLHF
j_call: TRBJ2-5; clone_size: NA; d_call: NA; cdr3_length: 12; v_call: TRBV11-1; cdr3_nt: TGTGCCAGCAGCTTATACAGGGAGACCCAGTACTTC; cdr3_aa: CASSLYRETQYF
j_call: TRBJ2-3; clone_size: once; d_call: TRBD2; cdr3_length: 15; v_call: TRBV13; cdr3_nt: TGTGCCAGCAGCTCGACTAGCGGCGTGGCCGATACGCAGTATTTT; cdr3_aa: CASSSTSGVADTQYF
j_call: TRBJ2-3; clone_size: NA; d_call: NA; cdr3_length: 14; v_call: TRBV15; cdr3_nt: TGTGCCACCAGCAAAGCCCCCTACACAGATACGCAGTATTTT; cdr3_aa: CATSKAPYTDTQYF
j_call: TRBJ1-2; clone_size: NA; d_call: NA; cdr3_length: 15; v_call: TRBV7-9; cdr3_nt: TGTGCCAGCACCTTCAGTCAGGGTGATCACTATGGCTACACCTTC; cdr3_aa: CASTFSQGDHYGYTF
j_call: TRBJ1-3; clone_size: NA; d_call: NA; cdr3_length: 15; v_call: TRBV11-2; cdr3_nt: TGTGCCAGCAGCTTAGGGGGAGTCTCTGGAAACACCATATATTTT; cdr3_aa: CASSLGGVSGNTIYF
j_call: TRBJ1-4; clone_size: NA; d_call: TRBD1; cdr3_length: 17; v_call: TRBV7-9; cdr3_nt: TGTGCCAGCAGCTTAGCGACAGGGGCGAACGGGCATGAAAAACTGTTTTTT; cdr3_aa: CASSLATGANGHEKLFF
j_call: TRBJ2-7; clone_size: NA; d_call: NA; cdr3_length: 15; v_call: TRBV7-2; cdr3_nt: TGTGCCAGCAACGACGGGGGGCGCCGGGGGGAAGAGCAGTACTTC; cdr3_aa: CASNDGGRRGEEQYF
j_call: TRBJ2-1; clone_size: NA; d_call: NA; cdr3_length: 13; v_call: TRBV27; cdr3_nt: TGTGCCAGCAGTTCGGGATCCTACAATGAGCAGTTCTTC; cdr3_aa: CASSSGSYNEQFF
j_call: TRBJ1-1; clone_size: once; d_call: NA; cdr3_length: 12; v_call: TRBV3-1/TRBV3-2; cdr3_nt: TGTGCCAGCAGCCGCGCGATGCTTTCAGCTTTCTTT; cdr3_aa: CASSRAMLSAFF
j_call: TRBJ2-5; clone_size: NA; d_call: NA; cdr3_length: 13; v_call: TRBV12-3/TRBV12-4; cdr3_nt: TGTGCCAGCAGTTCCCGGACTGATTCGACCCAGTACTTC; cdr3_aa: CASSSRTDSTQYF
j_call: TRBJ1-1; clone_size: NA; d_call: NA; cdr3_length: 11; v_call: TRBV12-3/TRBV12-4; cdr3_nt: TGTGCCAGCAGGATTAGAGGTGCAGCTTTCTTT; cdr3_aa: CASRIRGAAFF
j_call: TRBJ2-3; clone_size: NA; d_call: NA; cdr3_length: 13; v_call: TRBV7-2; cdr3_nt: TGTGCCAGCAGCATCGTCTTCACAGATACGCAGTATTTT; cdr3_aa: CASSIVFTDTQYF
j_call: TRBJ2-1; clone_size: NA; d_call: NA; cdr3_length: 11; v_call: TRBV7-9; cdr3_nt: TGTGCCAGCAGCACGTCAGGGGAGCAGTTCTTC; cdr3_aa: CASSTSGEQFF
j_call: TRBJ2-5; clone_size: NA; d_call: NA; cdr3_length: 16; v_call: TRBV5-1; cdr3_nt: TGCGCCAGCAGGGGTGGGGCTTTCGGAATCCAAGAGACCCAGTACTTC; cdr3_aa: CASRGGAFGIQETQYF